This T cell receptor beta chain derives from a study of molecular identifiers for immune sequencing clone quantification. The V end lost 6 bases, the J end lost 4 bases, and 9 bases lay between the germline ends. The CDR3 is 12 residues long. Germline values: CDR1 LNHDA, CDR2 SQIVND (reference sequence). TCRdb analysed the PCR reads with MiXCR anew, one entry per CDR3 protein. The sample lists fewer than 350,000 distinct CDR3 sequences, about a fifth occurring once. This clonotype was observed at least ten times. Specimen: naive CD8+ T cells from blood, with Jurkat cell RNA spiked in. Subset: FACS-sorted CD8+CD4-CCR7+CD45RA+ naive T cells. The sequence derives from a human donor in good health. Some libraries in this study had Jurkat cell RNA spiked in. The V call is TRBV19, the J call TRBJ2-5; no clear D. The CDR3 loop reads CASRGLSETQYF. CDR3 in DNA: TGTGCCAGTAGGGGTCTATCAGAGACCCAGTACTTC.